This T cell receptor (beta chain) was found in a study of siplizumab effects on memory and regulatory T cells. Findings of the study overall: It was not possible to assign a naive or memory phenotype to roughly 75-97% of proliferating CD4+ or CD8+ clones.

In regard to this clone: Its antigen is currently unknown.

Some clones are missing from TCRdb's copy, which holds only in-frame ones; the method was immunoSEQ multiplex PCR. The profile shows more than 95,000 clones, nearly 95% of them singletons. The CDR3 sequence is 17 residues long. Germline V gene data show CDR1 as SGHDT and CDR2 as YYEEEE. The ends lost 2 bases at V and 6 bases at J; junction bases unmatched: 9. This sequence joins TRBV5-6 and TRBJ2-1; TRBD2 matches at 12 bases. The sequencing sample was made of Tregs sorted from blood. The TCR comes from a human donor in good health. For the CDR3, the DNA is TGTGCCAGCAGCTTCAGGGTAGGACTAGCGGGAAGCAATGAGCAGTTCTTC. This codes for CASSFRVGLAGSNEQFF.